This TCR beta chain was sequenced during a study of cytomegalovirus exposure and HLA in healthy donors. Study in general: Genotyping showed roughly 81% of 398 donors falling in the Caucasian-associated ancestry cluster.

In the PCR, 60 Vbeta and 13 Jbeta primers were used. The method was immunoSEQ multiplex PCR; TCRdb's version includes in-frame clones alone and lacks a portion of them. Of approximately 82,000 clones listed, around 62% are singletons. Deletions cut 5 bases from V and 0 bases from J, with 8 bases between. The CDR3 extends over 14 amino acids. Germline values: CDR1 SNHLY, CDR2 FYNNEI. The TCR originated in a woman between 25 and 40 years old in good health and CMV-seropositive. What was sequenced was PBMCs. The rearrangement uses TRBV2 and TRBJ1-3; D unresolved. The CDR3 loop is CASSFSVSGNTIYF. The CDR3 coding sequence is TGTGCCAGCAGTTTTTCAGTCTCTGGAAACACCATATATTTT.